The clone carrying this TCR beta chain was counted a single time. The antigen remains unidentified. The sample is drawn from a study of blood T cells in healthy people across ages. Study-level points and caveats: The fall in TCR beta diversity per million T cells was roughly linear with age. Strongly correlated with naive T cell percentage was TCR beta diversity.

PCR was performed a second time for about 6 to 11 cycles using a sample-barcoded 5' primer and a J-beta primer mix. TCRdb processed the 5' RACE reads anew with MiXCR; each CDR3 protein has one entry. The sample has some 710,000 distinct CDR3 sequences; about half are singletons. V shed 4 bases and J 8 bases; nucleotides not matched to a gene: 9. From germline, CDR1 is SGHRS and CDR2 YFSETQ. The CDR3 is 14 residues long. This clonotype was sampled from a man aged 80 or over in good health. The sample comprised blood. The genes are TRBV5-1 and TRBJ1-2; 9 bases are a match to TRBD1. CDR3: CASSISQGAGGYTF. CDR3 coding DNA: TGCGCCAGCAGCATCTCACAGGGGGCTGGAGGCTACACCTTC.